The rows below give T cell receptor beta chains drawn from one sample of a study of blood T cell repertoires in COVID-19. Using immunoSEQ multiplex PCR, the repertoire was profiled, and TCRdb retains in-frame clones only, with some absent. Of about 300,000 clones listed, 80% to 95% are singletons. Sequenced: PBMCs or T cells enriched from blood (not recorded which). These receptors were obtained from a woman younger than 45 who had recovered from COVID-19. Both conserved end residues are part of each CDR3. A D gene is named only where the DNA matches it firmly. Size is omitted from some rows. Given values are once, few, many or a class for expanded clones.

TRBV10-3	TRBJ2-7	NA	TRBD2	TGTGCCATCAGTGAGTCGATAGCGGGAGAGAGCTCCTACGAGCAGTACTTC	CAISESIAGESSYEQYF
TRBV6-2/TRBV6-3	TRBJ2-7	NA	TRBD2	TGTGCCAGCAGCCGCCCTAGCGGGAGTTACGAGCAGTACTTC	CASSRPSGSYEQYF
TRBV4-1	TRBJ2-7	NA	TRBD1	TGCGCCAGCAGCCAGCTAGACAGGGGGTACGAGCAGTACTTC	CASSQLDRGYEQYF
TRBV6-2/TRBV6-3	TRBJ2-7	NA	NA	TGTGCCAGCAGTTACGGTAGCCTGTCCTACGAGCAGTACTTC	CASSYGSLSYEQYF
TRBV7-9	TRBJ1-5	NA	NA	TGTGCCAGCAGCGGGACTTCCGATCAGCCCCAGCATTTT	CASSGTSDQPQHF
TRBV5-1	TRBJ2-5	NA	TRBD2	TGCGCCAGCAGCTTGGGACTAGCGGGAGCAGGGGAAGAGACCCAGTACTTC	CASSLGLAGAGEETQYF
TRBV5-1	TRBJ2-7	NA	NA	TGCGCCAGCAGCTTGACAGCCACCTACGAGCAGTACTTC	CASSLTATYEQYF
TRBV29-1	TRBJ2-2	NA	NA	TGCAGCGTTACTACGGCTTCTAACACCGGGGAGCTGTTTTTT	CSVTTASNTGELFF
TRBV6-4	TRBJ2-7	once	TRBD2	TGTGCCAGCAGTGACCCTGGACTAGCTGATTCCTACGAGCAGTACTTC	CASSDPGLADSYEQYF
TRBV6-5	TRBJ2-7	NA	NA	TGTGCCAGCAGTTATGGCGCCGGGAGCTCCTACGAGCAGTACTTC	CASSYGAGSSYEQYF
TRBV28	TRBJ1-3	NA	NA	TGTGCCAGCAGCTCCCCCGGGACAAGCTCTGGAAACACCATATATTTT	CASSSPGTSSGNTIYF
TRBV5-1	TRBJ2-2	once	TRBD1	TGCGCCAGCAGCACGGGACAGCTCTACACCGGGGAGCTGTTTTTT	CASSTGQLYTGELFF
TRBV6-4	TRBJ2-7	NA	TRBD2	TGTGCCAGCAGTGACTCGACTAGCGGGGGCTACGAGCAGTACTTC	CASSDSTSGGYEQYF
TRBV5-4	TRBJ2-7	NA	TRBD1	TGTGCCAGCAGACCGGGACAGGGGTCCTACGAGCAGTACTTC	CASRPGQGSYEQYF
TRBV4-3	TRBJ2-7	NA	TRBD2	TGCGCCAGCAGCCAAGAGCGGGAGGACTCCTACGAGCAGTACTTC	CASSQEREDSYEQYF
TRBV18	TRBJ2-2	NA	TRBD1	TGTGCCAGCTCACCGGGAGACAGGGTGAGGACCGGGGAGCTGTTTTTT	CASSPGDRVRTGELFF
TRBV5-4	TRBJ1-2	NA	TRBD1	TGTGCCAGCAGCTCTACAGGGGGCGAGTCTGGCTACACCTTC	CASSSTGGESGYTF
TRBV13	TRBJ2-7	NA	NA	TGTGCCAGCAGCCACTCCTACGAGCAGTACTTC	CASSHSYEQYF
TRBV7-2	TRBJ1-6	NA	NA	TGTGCCAGCAGCTTAACGGGCCCCCAGGGCTCACCCCTCCACTTT	CASSLTGPQGSPLHF
TRBV3-1/TRBV3-2	TRBJ2-7	NA	TRBD1	TGTGCCAGCAGCCATACCGGACAGGACTACGAGCAGTACTTC	CASSHTGQDYEQYF
TRBV7-8	TRBJ2-2	NA	TRBD1	TGTGCCAGCAGCACCGGGACAGGGTACACCGGGGAGCTGTTTTTT	CASSTGTGYTGELFF
TRBV18	TRBJ2-3	NA	TRBD2	TGTGCCAGCTCACCACCACTAGCGGTCAGCACAGATACGCAGTATTTT	CASSPPLAVSTDTQYF
TRBV27	TRBJ1-6	NA	NA	TGTGCCAGCAGTTTATCCGACTCTCGCTCCTATAATTCACCCCTCCACTTT	CASSLSDSRSYNSPLHF
TRBV5-1	TRBJ2-5	once	NA	TGCGCCAGCAGCTTGGATATATTCCAGGCGAGAGGAGGAGAGACCCAGTACTTC	CASSLDIFQARGGETQYF
TRBV19	TRBJ2-1	NA	TRBD2	TGTGCCAGTAGTATAGCGGGAGGGCGGTCCTACAATGAGCAGTTCTTC	CASSIAGGRSYNEQFF
TRBV2	TRBJ2-7	NA	NA	TGTGCCAGCAGTCGGGATTCCTACGAGCAGTACTTC	CASSRDSYEQYF
TRBV9	TRBJ2-2	NA	NA	TGTGCCAGCAGCCCGAAACTAGGGACCGGGGAGCTGTTTTTT	CASSPKLGTGELFF
TRBV7-9	TRBJ2-1	once	TRBD2	TGTGCCAGCAGCGAAGGCCCTAGCGGGAGGGTGCAGTTCTTC	CASSEGPSGRVQFF
TRBV27	TRBJ2-1	NA	NA	TGTGCCAGCACTTATTCAGGGGGACTCTACAATGAGCAGTTCTTC	CASTYSGGLYNEQFF
TRBV6-5	TRBJ1-6	NA	TRBD1	TGTGCCAGCAGCAAACAAGGGGGCGTAGATTCACCCCTCCACTTT	CASSKQGGVDSPLHF
TRBV5-6	TRBJ2-2	once	NA	TGTGCCAGCAGCTTGAGACTATACACCGGGGAGCTGTTTTTT	CASSLRLYTGELFF
TRBV30	TRBJ1-5	NA	NA	TGTGCCTGGAGCAATGGCAATCAGCCCCAGCATTTT	CAWSNGNQPQHF
TRBV9	TRBJ2-3	NA	NA	TGTGCCAGCAGCGTAGCCTCCTCAGGCAGGAGCACAGATACGCAGTATTTT	CASSVASSGRSTDTQYF
TRBV19	TRBJ1-4	NA	TRBD1	TGTGCCAGTAGTACCGGGACAGGAGGGGATGAAAAACTGTTTTTT	CASSTGTGGDEKLFF
TRBV19	TRBJ2-1	NA	TRBD2	TGTGCCAGTAGTCATTATCGGACTAGCGGATACAATGAGCAGTTCTTC	CASSHYRTSGYNEQFF
TRBV6-2/TRBV6-3	TRBJ2-7	NA	TRBD2	TGTGCCAGCAGTGATCCCCGGGAGGGGCTTTCCTACGAGCAGTACTTC	CASSDPREGLSYEQYF
TRBV30	TRBJ1-3	once	TRBD1	TGTGCCTGGAGTGCTGGACAGGGAGTCTTCTCTGTCTCTGGAAACACCATATATTTT	CAWSAGQGVFSVSGNTIYF
TRBV28	TRBJ1-1	NA	NA	TGTGCCAGCAGTCTCCCCGAGGGTTCAAACACTGAAGCTTTCTTT	CASSLPEGSNTEAFF
TRBV3-1/TRBV3-2	TRBJ2-6	NA	NA	TGTGCCAGCAGCCACTGGAACGGCGGATCCGGGGCCAACGTCCTGACTTTC	CASSHWNGGSGANVLTF
TRBV27	TRBJ2-7	NA	NA	TGTGCCAGCAGTTTAAATACCCCGGGGGAGCAGTACTTC	CASSLNTPGEQYF
TRBV7-3	TRBJ1-4	NA	NA	TGTGCCACCGACGATCGGACCGCAAAGGGGACTAATGAAAAACTGTTTTTT	CATDDRTAKGTNEKLFF
TRBV7-9	TRBJ2-2	once	TRBD1	TGTGCCAGCAGCTTTAGAGACAGGGGGGCGAACACCGGGGAGCTGTTTTTT	CASSFRDRGANTGELFF
TRBV27	TRBJ2-6	NA	NA	TGTGCCAGCAGTCCGGAGAGGGCCAACGTCCTGACTTTC	CASSPERANVLTF
TRBV28	TRBJ1-4	NA	TRBD1	TGTGCCAGCAGCCGTCGGGCAGGGGGTAACGAAAAACTGTTTTTT	CASSRRAGGNEKLFF
TRBV7-9	TRBJ1-5	NA	NA	TGTGCCAGCAGCTTAGGGGCAGGGAGGGGGAATCAGCCCCAGCATTTT	CASSLGAGRGNQPQHF
TRBV28	TRBJ1-1	NA	TRBD1	TGTGCCAGCACCAGGGGGGTCGGCACTGAAGCTTTCTTT	CASTRGVGTEAFF
TRBV9	TRBJ2-2	NA	TRBD1	TGTGCCAGCAGCGTAGGGGAGACAGGGGGCTTCGGGGAGCTGTTTTTT	CASSVGETGGFGELFF
TRBV4-2	TRBJ1-2	NA	NA	TGTGCCAGCAGCCAAGATGTCAGGGCAGGCTACACCTTC	CASSQDVRAGYTF
TRBV5-1	TRBJ2-1	NA	TRBD1	TGCGCCAGCAGCATTCGGGACAGGGGGATATTCGATGAGCAGTTCTTC	CASSIRDRGIFDEQFF
TRBV30	TRBJ2-1	NA	NA	TGTGCCTGGAGTGGGGGCTGGGGCGCAGACGAGCAGTTCTTC	CAWSGGWGADEQFF
TRBV7-9	TRBJ2-5	NA	TRBD2	TGTGCCATCTCCCCTAGCGGGAGCGAGGAGACCCAGTACTTC	CAISPSGSEETQYF
TRBV19	TRBJ1-2	NA	NA	TGTGCCAGTAGTGCGGCCCAGGGGAACTATGGCTACACCTTC	CASSAAQGNYGYTF
TRBV5-1	TRBJ1-1	NA	TRBD1	TGCGCCAGCAGCTCGGGGACAGGGGGGACTGAAGCTTTCTTT	CASSSGTGGTEAFF
TRBV7-2	TRBJ2-7	NA	TRBD1	TGTGCCAGCAGCCTTACGATGACAGGGAGATCCAACGAGCAGTACTTC	CASSLTMTGRSNEQYF
TRBV19	TRBJ1-5	NA	NA	TGTGCCAGTAATAGAGGGGGTGTTGGTCAGCCCCAGCATTTT	CASNRGGVGQPQHF